These T cell receptor beta chains were read from a single sample in a study of post-analysis software for immune sequencing data. TCRdb processed the PCR reads anew with MiXCR; each CDR3 protein has one entry. The sample yields around 400,000 distinct CDR3 sequences, approximately 37% seen once. The sample was blood. These receptors were taken from a girl aged 2 to 9 with multiple sclerosis. The CDR3 runs from the conserved cysteine through the conserved F or W. D genes are given only for firm matches. The size field is filled for only some rows; it gives once, few, many or a size class.

>NA|15|TRBJ2-5|TRBD2|TRBV28
TGTGCCAGCAGTTTCGGCTCTAGCGGGAGTGAGACCCAGTACTTC
CASSFGSSGSETQYF
>NA|13|TRBJ2-5|NA|TRBV6-2/TRBV6-3
TGTGCCAGCATCACCGGGAATCAGAGGACCCAGTACTTC
CASITGNQRTQYF
>NA|14|TRBJ1-4|NA|TRBV7-2
TGTGCCAGCAGCCCCACAGGGTGGAATGAAAAACTGTTTTTT
CASSPTGWNEKLFF
>few|16|TRBJ2-1|TRBD2|TRBV10-3
TGTGCCATCTCTTGGTCCCGGGGGGAATCCTACAATGAGCAGTTCTTC
CAISWSRGESYNEQFF
>few|16|TRBJ2-7|TRBD2|TRBV6-6
TGTGCCAGCAGTGATTCACTAGCGGACCGTCCCTACGAGCAGTACTTC
CASSDSLADRPYEQYF
>NA|14|TRBJ2-3|NA|TRBV20-1
TGCAGTGGGGGTCGCCAATCTAGCACAGATACGCAGTATTTT
CSGGRQSSTDTQYF
>NA|15|TRBJ1-1|TRBD1|TRBV20-1
TGCAGTGCTAGAGAGGGGAGGACAGGAAACACTGAAGCTTTCTTT
CSAREGRTGNTEAFF
>NA|18|TRBJ1-2|TRBD1|TRBV28
TGTGCCAGCCGCCCGCTCTTGAGTAGGGGCAGGGGGGTGGAAGGCTACACCTTC
CASRPLLSRGRGVEGYTF
>NA|15|TRBJ2-5|TRBD2|TRBV20-1
TGCAGTGCTAGACTAGCGGGAGGGCCGTGGGAGACCCAGTACTTC
CSARLAGGPWETQYF
>NA|13|TRBJ2-3|NA|TRBV28
TGTGCCAGCAGGCTAACAGGGACAGATACGCAGTATTTT
CASRLTGTDTQYF
>NA|15|TRBJ1-2|NA|TRBV7-9
TGTGCCAGCAGTATTGAAATCGGAGGGAACTATGGCTACACCTTC
CASSIEIGGNYGYTF
>NA|15|TRBJ2-5|NA|TRBV28
TGTGCCAGCAGTTATGCGGGCTGGGAAGGGGAGACCCAGTACTTC
CASSYAGWEGETQYF
>NA|16|TRBJ2-3|TRBD2|TRBV20-1
TGCAGTGCTGGAGATCCCCTAGCGGGAGAACGAGATACGCAGTATTTT
CSAGDPLAGERDTQYF
>NA|15|TRBJ2-7|NA|TRBV20-1
TGCAGTGCGTCAGGCTCCAGGAGAGGGGGCTACGAGCAGTACTTC
CSASGSRRGGYEQYF
>few|14|TRBJ1-4|TRBD1|TRBV10-2
TGCGCCAGCAGTGAGGGACAGGGAGTAGAAAAACTGTTTTTT
CASSEGQGVEKLFF
>NA|16|TRBJ2-1|NA|TRBV6-5
TGTGCCAGCAGTCTCGGGGGGTGGGGGGCTAACAATGAGCAGTTCTTC
CASSLGGWGANNEQFF
>NA|15|TRBJ2-3|TRBD1|TRBV28
TGTGCCAGCAGTTTGACAGGGGCCTTCACAGATACGCAGTATTTT
CASSLTGAFTDTQYF
>NA|15|TRBJ2-3|NA|TRBV6-1
TGTGCCAGCAGTCCGACGGCAGGGGCGCGGGATACGCAGTATTTT
CASSPTAGARDTQYF
>NA|13|TRBJ1-5|NA|TRBV20-1
TGCAGTGCTAGGCGGGGTCTCAATCAGCCCCAGCATTTT
CSARRGLNQPQHF
>NA|15|TRBJ2-7|TRBD2|TRBV7-6
TGTGCCAGCAGCTTAGAGGGGAGGGGATCCTACGAGCAGTACTTC
CASSLEGRGSYEQYF
>NA|14|TRBJ2-6|NA|TRBV12-3/TRBV12-4
TGTGCCAGCACCCCGAGCTCTGGGGCCAACGTCCTGACTTTC
CASTPSSGANVLTF
>NA|13|TRBJ2-7|TRBD1|TRBV6-6
TGTGCCAGCAGGATCGACAGGGCCAACGAGCAGTACTTC
CASRIDRANEQYF
>NA|15|TRBJ2-6|TRBD1|TRBV18
TGTGCCAGCACAGGGGCGATCTCTGGGGCCAACGTCCTGACTTTC
CASTGAISGANVLTF
>NA|13|TRBJ2-7|NA|TRBV4-3
TGCGCCAGCAGCCGGGACTCTACCAGCGAGCAGTACTTC
CASSRDSTSEQYF
>NA|16|TRBJ1-2|TRBD1|TRBV12-3/TRBV12-4
TGTGCCAGCAGTCACCGACAGGGCCGGGGCTGCTATGGCTACACCTTC
CASSHRQGRGCYGYTF
>NA|15|TRBJ2-1|NA|TRBV7-2
TGTGCCAGCAGCACTCGCGGGGCCCTCGGCAATGAGCAGTTCTTC
CASSTRGALGNEQFF
>few|13|TRBJ1-2|NA|TRBV19
TGTGCCAGCAGCACCTCCGCTCCCTATGGCTACACCTTC
CASSTSAPYGYTF
>NA|13|TRBJ2-5|NA|TRBV11-2
TGTGCCAGCAGCCTCTCCCCTGGGCGGACCCAGTACTTC
CASSLSPGRTQYF
>NA|11|TRBJ2-5|NA|TRBV20-1
TGCAGTGCTAGGGGTGGGGAGACCCAGTACTTC
CSARGGETQYF
>few|13|TRBJ2-1|NA|TRBV27
TGTGCCAGCAGTCCACTAGTGTGGGATGAGCAGTTCTTC
CASSPLVWDEQFF
>NA|17|TRBJ2-7|NA|TRBV28
TGTGCCAGCAGTTTATGGGGGCGATGGACTCCTGGGTACGAGCAGTACTTC
CASSLWGRWTPGYEQYF
>few|21|TRBJ2-6|TRBD2|TRBV3-1
TGTGCCAGCAGCCACTGGAGACTAGCGGGGGGGCTTGGCTCTGGGGCCAACGTCCTGACTTTC
CASSHWRLAGGLGSGANVLTF
>NA|13|TRBJ2-7|NA|TRBV6-6
TGTGCCAGCACCGACGGACTATTAGACGAGCAGTACTTC
CASTDGLLDEQYF
>few|16|TRBJ2-5|TRBD1|TRBV5-1
TGCGCCAGCAGCCCGGGACAGGGGGCTATACAAGAGACCCAGTACTTC
CASSPGQGAIQETQYF
>NA|13|TRBJ1-2|NA|TRBV18
TGTGCCAGCTCACCGACAGTGCAGTATGGCTACACCTTC
CASSPTVQYGYTF
>few|12|TRBJ2-7|NA|TRBV7-9
TGTGCCAGCAGCTTAATGGGCGACGAGCAGTACTTC
CASSLMGDEQYF
>NA|13|TRBJ1-1|NA|TRBV28
TGTGCCAGCAGTACCCCCCCTAGTGGCGAAGCTTTCTTT
CASSTPPSGEAFF
>NA|15|TRBJ2-1|NA|TRBV11-1
TGTGCCAGCAGCTTAAGATTGGACAGTTACAATGAGCAGTTCTTC
CASSLRLDSYNEQFF
>NA|13|TRBJ1-2|NA|TRBV7-2
TGTGCCAGCACCTTGGTCTCGACCTATGGCTACACCTTC
CASTLVSTYGYTF
>few|16|TRBJ1-1|TRBD1|TRBV29-1
TGCAGCGCAGCCGGGACAGGCCAATCAGGGGACACTGAAGCTTTCTTT
CSAAGTGQSGDTEAFF
>few|13|TRBJ2-7|NA|TRBV20-1
TGCAGTGCTAGTAATCGCGGTTCCTACGAGCAGTACTTC
CSASNRGSYEQYF
>NA|21|TRBJ2-1|TRBD2|TRBV11-2
TGTGCCAGCAGCTCTGAGGAGGGAGCACTAGCGGGGGGGCCGTGGTGGAATGAGCAGTTCTTC
CASSSEEGALAGGPWWNEQFF
>NA|13|TRBJ1-6|NA|TRBV20-1
TGCAGTGCTAGAGGAATCTCGAATTCACCCCTCCACTTT
CSARGISNSPLHF
>once|13|TRBJ2-1|NA|TRBV7-6
TGTGCCAGCAGCTTCTCACAGGGTCAAGGGCAGTTCTTC
CASSFSQGQGQFF
>few|13|TRBJ2-5|TRBD1|TRBV29-1
TGCAGCGTTACCGAGGACAGGCAAGAGACCCAGTACTTC
CSVTEDRQETQYF
>NA|14|TRBJ2-1|TRBD2|TRBV29-1
TGCAGCGGCGGAGGGACTAGCTCCTACAATGAGCAGTTCTTC
CSGGGTSSYNEQFF
>NA|18|TRBJ1-1|NA|TRBV13
TGTGCCAGCAGCTTCCTGCCGTGGGGGGGCGGAAGGAACACTGAAGCTTTCTTT
CASSFLPWGGGRNTEAFF
>NA|16|TRBJ2-3|NA|TRBV20-1
TGCAGTGCTAGACACGCGCGGGCAGGGGCGGCAGGTACGCAGTATTTT
CSARHARAGAAGTQYF
>few|15|TRBJ2-1|TRBD2|TRBV20-1
TGCAGTGCTAGAGACGGGACTAGCGGAAACAATGAGCAGTTCTTC
CSARDGTSGNNEQFF